A selection of T cell receptor beta chains follows, all from one sample in a study of T cells after yellow fever vaccination. Each CDR3 protein is one row after TCRdb ran MiXCR on the 5' RACE reads. The sample carries hundreds of thousands of distinct CDR3 sequences, roughly 5% recorded once. The sequences come from CD4+ T cells sorted from PBMCs, collected on the day of the yellow fever booster vaccination. The receptors originated from a young man who received the YFV17D yellow fever vaccine. The CDR3 runs from the conserved cysteine through the conserved F or W. A D gene is named only where the DNA matches it firmly. Rows may omit the clone size; those that give it use once, few, many or a size class.

j_gene	v_gene	d_gene	abundance	CDR3aa	CDR3nt
TRBJ2-3	TRBV20-1	TRBD2	-	CSAILAGRTDTQYF	TGCAGTGCTATACTAGCGGGGCGCACAGATACGCAGTATTTT
TRBJ2-7	TRBV5-4	-	-	CASRPGPKEGEQYF	TGTGCCAGCAGACCCGGGCCAAAAGAGGGGGAGCAGTACTTC
TRBJ2-5	TRBV10-3	TRBD2	-	CAISESGTSERAQYF	TGTGCCATCAGTGAGTCCGGGACTAGCGAGAGGGCCCAGTACTTC
TRBJ2-3	TRBV9	-	-	CASSVEFLRGAPGDTQYF	TGTGCCAGCAGCGTAGAGTTTTTACGGGGGGCCCCAGGAGATACGCAGTATTTT
TRBJ1-6	TRBV6-1	-	many	CASSAQGRDSPLHF	TGTGCCAGCAGTGCCCAGGGACGGGACTCACCCCTCCACTTT
TRBJ1-3	TRBV20-1	-	-	CSGTERGNTIYF	TGCAGTGGAACAGAACGTGGAAACACCATATATTTT
TRBJ1-3	TRBV12-3/TRBV12-4	-	-	CASSLMREGNTIYF	TGTGCCAGCAGTTTAATGAGGGAAGGAAACACCATATATTTT
TRBJ1-5	TRBV29-1	TRBD1	-	CSVQAGGDSGQPQHF	TGCAGCGTTCAGGCAGGGGGCGATTCTGGCCAGCCCCAGCATTTT
TRBJ2-2	TRBV10-3	-	few	CAISEIYGGSGELFF	TGTGCCATCAGTGAGATTTACGGAGGATCCGGGGAGCTGTTTTTT
TRBJ1-1	TRBV4-1	-	many	CASSHTWGVENTEAFF	TGCGCCAGCAGCCACACTTGGGGGGTGGAGAACACTGAAGCTTTCTTT
TRBJ2-1	TRBV4-3	TRBD1	few	CASSQKTGQGNGYNEQFF	TGCGCCAGCAGCCAAAAAACAGGACAGGGAAATGGTTACAATGAGCAGTTCTTC
TRBJ2-1	TRBV9	-	many	CASSVLRDTTYNEQFF	TGTGCCAGCAGCGTACTTCGGGACACGACCTACAATGAGCAGTTCTTC
TRBJ2-5	TRBV12-3/TRBV12-4	-	few	CASSFLRTEETQYF	TGTGCCAGCAGTTTCCTACGGACAGAAGAGACCCAGTACTTC
TRBJ2-2	TRBV12-3/TRBV12-4	-	many	CASSQSTGTGELFF	TGTGCCAGCAGTCAATCTACAGGGACCGGGGAGCTGTTTTTT
TRBJ2-3	TRBV18	TRBD2	-	CASSSSGETDTQYF	TGTGCCAGCTCATCCAGCGGGGAGACAGATACGCAGTATTTT
TRBJ2-3	TRBV27	TRBD2	many	CASSSTSGGAQVTQYF	TGTGCCAGCAGTTCCACTAGCGGGGGGGCGCAGGTTACGCAGTATTTT
TRBJ2-3	TRBV29-1	-	many	CSVGLAVSTDTQYF	TGCAGCGTCGGGCTAGCCGTTTCCACAGATACGCAGTATTTT
TRBJ2-6	TRBV5-4	-	-	CASSSGRSSGANVLTF	TGTGCCAGCAGCTCGGGACGGAGCTCTGGGGCCAACGTCCTGACTTTC
TRBJ1-1	TRBV5-1	-	many	CASSGGRTNTEAFF	TGCGCCAGCAGCGGGGGACGGACGAACACTGAAGCTTTCTTT
TRBJ1-4	TRBV6-1	-	-	CASSPRTDATNEKLFF	TGTGCCAGCAGTCCCAGGACAGACGCAACTAATGAAAAACTGTTTTTT
TRBJ1-1	TRBV19	-	-	CASSSGVGTEAFF	TGTGCCAGTAGTTCAGGGGTGGGCACTGAAGCTTTCTTT
TRBJ1-2	TRBV9	-	-	CASSAPVRGSTF	TGTGCCAGCAGCGCCCCCGTCAGGGGTAGCACCTTC
TRBJ1-2	TRBV9	TRBD1	few	CASSSARDRGLGGYGYTF	TGTGCCAGCAGCTCAGCTCGGGACAGGGGGCTTGGGGGCTATGGCTACACCTTC
TRBJ2-7	TRBV20-1	-	few	CSASETGPWGYEQYF	TGCAGTGCTAGTGAAACCGGGCCCTGGGGCTACGAGCAGTACTTC
TRBJ1-1	TRBV5-1	TRBD1	-	CASSLSPGGSEAFF	TGCGCCAGCAGTCTGAGCCCAGGGGGGTCTGAAGCTTTCTTT
TRBJ2-1	TRBV18	-	many	CASSFYNEQFF	TGTGCCAGCTCATTCTACAATGAGCAGTTCTTC
TRBJ1-1	TRBV7-2	-	few	CASSSQLITGTEAFF	TGTGCCAGCAGCTCACAACTCATTACCGGCACTGAAGCTTTCTTT
TRBJ2-1	TRBV6-6	-	few	CASRGSYNEQFF	TGTGCCAGCAGGGGGTCATACAATGAGCAGTTCTTC
TRBJ2-7	TRBV5-5	-	-	CASSWNSNSFTYEQYF	TGTGCCAGCAGCTGGAATTCGAACTCCTTTACCTACGAGCAGTACTTC
TRBJ2-3	TRBV7-3	-	-	CASSLSPGGLQDTQYF	TGTGCCAGCAGCTTATCCCCAGGGGGACTTCAAGATACGCAGTATTTT